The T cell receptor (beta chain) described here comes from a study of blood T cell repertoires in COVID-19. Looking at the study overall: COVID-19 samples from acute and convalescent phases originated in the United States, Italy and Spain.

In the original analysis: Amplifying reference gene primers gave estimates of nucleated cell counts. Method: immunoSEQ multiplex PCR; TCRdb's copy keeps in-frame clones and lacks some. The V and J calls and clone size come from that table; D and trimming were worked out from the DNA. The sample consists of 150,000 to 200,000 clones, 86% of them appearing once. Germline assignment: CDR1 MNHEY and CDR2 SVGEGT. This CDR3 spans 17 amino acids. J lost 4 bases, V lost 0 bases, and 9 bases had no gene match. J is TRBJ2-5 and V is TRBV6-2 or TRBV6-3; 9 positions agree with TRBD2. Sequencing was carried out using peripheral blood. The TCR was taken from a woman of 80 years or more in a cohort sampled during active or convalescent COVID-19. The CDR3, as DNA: TGTGCCAGCAGTTACTCCGAGCGGGGGGCCGTAGCAGAGACCCAGTACTTC. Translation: CASSYSERGAVAETQYF.